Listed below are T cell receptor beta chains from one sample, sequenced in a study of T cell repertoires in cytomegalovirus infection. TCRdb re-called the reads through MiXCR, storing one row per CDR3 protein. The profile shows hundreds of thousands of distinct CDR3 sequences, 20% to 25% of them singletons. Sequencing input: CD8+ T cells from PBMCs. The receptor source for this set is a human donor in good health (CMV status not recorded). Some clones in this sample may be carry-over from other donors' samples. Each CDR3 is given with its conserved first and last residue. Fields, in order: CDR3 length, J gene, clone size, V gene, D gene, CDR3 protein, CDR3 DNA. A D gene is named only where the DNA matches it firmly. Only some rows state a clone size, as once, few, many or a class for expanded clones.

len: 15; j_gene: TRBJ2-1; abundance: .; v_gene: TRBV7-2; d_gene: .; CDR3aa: CASSYSGNRYNEQFF; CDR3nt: TGTGCCAGCAGCTATAGCGGTAATCGGTACAATGAGCAGTTCTTC
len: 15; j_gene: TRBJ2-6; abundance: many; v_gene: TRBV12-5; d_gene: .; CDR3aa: CASVTGNPGANVLTF; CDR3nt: TGTGCTAGTGTCACGGGGAATCCCGGGGCCAACGTCCTGACTTTC
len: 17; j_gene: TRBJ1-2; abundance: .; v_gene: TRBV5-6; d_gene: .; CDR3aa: CASSLGTGLRIVSGYTF; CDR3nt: TGTGCCAGCAGCTTAGGTACGGGACTACGAATCGTGAGCGGCTACACCTTC
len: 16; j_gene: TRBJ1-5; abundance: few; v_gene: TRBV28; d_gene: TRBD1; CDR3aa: CASSPLRGRSNQPQHF; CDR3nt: TGTGCCAGCAGCCCACTGAGGGGGCGAAGCAATCAGCCCCAGCATTTT
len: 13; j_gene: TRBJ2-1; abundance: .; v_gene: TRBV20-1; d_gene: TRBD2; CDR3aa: CSALAGTYNEQFF; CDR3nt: TGCAGTGCCTTAGCGGGGACCTACAATGAGCAGTTCTTC
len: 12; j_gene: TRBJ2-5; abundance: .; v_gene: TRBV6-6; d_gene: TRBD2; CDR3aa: CATMTSIETQYF; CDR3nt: TGTGCCACTATGACTAGCATAGAGACCCAGTACTTC
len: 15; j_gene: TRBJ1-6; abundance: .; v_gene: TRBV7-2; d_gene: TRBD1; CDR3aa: CASSTLGQGNSPLHF; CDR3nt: TGTGCCAGCAGCACCCTGGGACAGGGGAATTCACCCCTCCACTTT
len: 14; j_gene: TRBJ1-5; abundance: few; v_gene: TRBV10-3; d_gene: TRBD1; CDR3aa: CAISESQGAQPQHF; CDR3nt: TGTGCCATCAGTGAGTCTCAGGGGGCTCAGCCCCAGCATTTT
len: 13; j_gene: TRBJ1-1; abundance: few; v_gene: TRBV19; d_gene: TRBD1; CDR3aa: CASSITGAIEAFF; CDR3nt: TGTGCCAGTAGTATAACAGGGGCCATTGAAGCTTTCTTT
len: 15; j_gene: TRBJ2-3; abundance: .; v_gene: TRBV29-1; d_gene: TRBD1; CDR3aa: CSVTTLGQGTDTQYF; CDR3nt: TGCAGCGTGACCACCCTAGGACAGGGAACAGATACGCAGTATTTT
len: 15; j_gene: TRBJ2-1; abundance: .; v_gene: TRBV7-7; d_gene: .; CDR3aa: CASSLALGAGDEQFF; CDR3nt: TGTGCTAGCAGCTTAGCGCTCGGGGCCGGGGATGAGCAGTTCTTC
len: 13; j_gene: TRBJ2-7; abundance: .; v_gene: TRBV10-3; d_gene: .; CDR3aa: CAIGNGNNYEQYF; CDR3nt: TGTGCCATCGGGAATGGCAACAACTACGAGCAGTACTTC
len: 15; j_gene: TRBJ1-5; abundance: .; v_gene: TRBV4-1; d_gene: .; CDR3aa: CASSHWGAGNQPQHF; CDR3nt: TGCGCCAGCAGCCACTGGGGGGCGGGCAATCAGCCCCAGCATTTT
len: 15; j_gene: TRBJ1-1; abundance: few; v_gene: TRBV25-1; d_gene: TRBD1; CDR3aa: CASSESRGPNTEAFF; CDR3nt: TGTGCCAGCAGTGAATCCAGGGGGCCGAACACTGAAGCTTTCTTT
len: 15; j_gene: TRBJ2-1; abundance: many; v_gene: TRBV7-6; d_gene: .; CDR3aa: CASSLNRDSYNEQFF; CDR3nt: TGTGCCAGCAGCTTAAACAGGGATTCCTACAATGAGCAGTTCTTC
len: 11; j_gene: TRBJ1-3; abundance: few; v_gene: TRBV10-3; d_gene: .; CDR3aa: CAIAEGNTIYF; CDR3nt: TGTGCCATCGCGGAGGGGAACACCATATATTTT
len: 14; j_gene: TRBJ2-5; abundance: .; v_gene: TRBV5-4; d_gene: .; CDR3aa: CASSLPPPGETQYF; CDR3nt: TGTGCCAGCAGCTTGCCCCCCCCCGGAGAGACCCAGTACTTC
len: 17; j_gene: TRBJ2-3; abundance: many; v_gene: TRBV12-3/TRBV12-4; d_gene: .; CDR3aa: CASSLAPLGGGADTQYF; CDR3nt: TGTGCCAGCAGTTTAGCCCCTCTCGGAGGGGGGGCAGATACGCAGTATTTT
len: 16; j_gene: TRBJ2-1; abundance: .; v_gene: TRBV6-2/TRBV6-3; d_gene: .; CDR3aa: CATALGAYPPYNEQFF; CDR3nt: TGTGCCACCGCTCTGGGGGCTTACCCCCCCTACAATGAGCAGTTCTTC
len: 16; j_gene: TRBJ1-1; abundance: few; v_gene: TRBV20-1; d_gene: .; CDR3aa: CSAIRDIAALNTEAFF; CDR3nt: TGCAGTGCCATCCGGGACATCGCCGCCTTGAACACTGAAGCTTTCTTT
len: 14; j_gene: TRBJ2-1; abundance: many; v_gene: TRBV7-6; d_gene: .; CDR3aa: CASRGGGLNHEQFF; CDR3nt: TGTGCCAGCCGTGGGGGTGGCCTCAATCATGAGCAGTTCTTC
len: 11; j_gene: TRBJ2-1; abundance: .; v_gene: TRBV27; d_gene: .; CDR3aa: CASRLRTEQFF; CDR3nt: TGTGCCAGCAGACTTCGGACAGAGCAGTTCTTC
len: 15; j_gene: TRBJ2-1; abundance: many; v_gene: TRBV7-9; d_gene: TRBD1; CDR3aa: CASSLVATGDNEQFF; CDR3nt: TGTGCCAGCAGCTTAGTTGCGACAGGGGACAATGAGCAGTTCTTC
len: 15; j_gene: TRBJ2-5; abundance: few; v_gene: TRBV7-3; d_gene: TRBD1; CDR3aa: CASSTGTGREETQYF; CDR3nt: TGTGCCAGCAGCACGGGGACAGGGCGGGAGGAGACCCAGTACTTC
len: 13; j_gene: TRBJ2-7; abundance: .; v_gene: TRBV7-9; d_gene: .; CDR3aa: CASLWAPTYEQYF; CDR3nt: TGTGCCAGCCTGTGGGCGCCGACCTACGAGCAGTACTTC
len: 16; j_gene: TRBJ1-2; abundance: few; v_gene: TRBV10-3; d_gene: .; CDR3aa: CAISESTTGSNYGYTF; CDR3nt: TGTGCCATCAGTGAGTCGACAACGGGCTCTAACTATGGCTACACCTTC
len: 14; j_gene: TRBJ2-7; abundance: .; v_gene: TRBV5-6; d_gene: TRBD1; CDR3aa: CASSLVTGIYEQYF; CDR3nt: TGTGCCAGCAGCTTGGTGACAGGGATCTACGAGCAGTACTTC
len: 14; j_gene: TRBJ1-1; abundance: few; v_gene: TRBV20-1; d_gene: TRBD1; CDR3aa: CSAPGQGRGTEAFF; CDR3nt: TGCAGTGCTCCTGGACAGGGGAGGGGCACTGAAGCTTTCTTT
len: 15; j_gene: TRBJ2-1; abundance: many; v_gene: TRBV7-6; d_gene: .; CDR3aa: CASSPQGGAGNEQFF; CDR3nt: TGTGCCAGCAGCCCCCAGGGGGGGGCTGGGAATGAGCAGTTCTTC